This T cell receptor beta chain was profiled in a study of OX40 agonist ivuxolimab in advanced cancers. The wider study: Ivuxolimab, which patients received intravenously every 2 weeks, was dosed at 0.01 to 10 mg/kg. Patients with prior anti-PD-1, anti-PD-L1 or anti-CTLA-4 therapy were eligible; 35% to 45% had some.

On this clone itself: Its target is not known.

Measured with immunoSEQ multiplex PCR; TCRdb has only the in-frame clones, and not every one. The table has roughly 86,000 clones, 65% to 90% seen once. Study-wide results and caveats: On average, CD8+ T cells showed a greater number of expanded clones than CD4+.

The V gene's germline CDR1 is ENHRY and CDR2 SYGVKD. CDR3 length equals 15 residues. Trimming pared 3 bases from V and 0 bases from J, leaving 9 bases between. The TCR originated in an adult with an advanced solid tumor such as melanoma, head and neck, liver or kidney cancer. The chain combines TRBV10-3 with TRBJ2-4; D is undetermined. The material sequenced was CD4+ or CD8+ T cells sorted from blood, taken in a trial of the OX40 agonist ivuxolimab. CDR3 in amino acids: CAISETDLAKNIQYF. The CDR3 DNA is TGTGCCATCAGTGAAACGGATCTAGCCAAAAACATTCAGTACTTC.